The next 32 T cell receptor beta chains were all read from a single sample in a study of T cell responses to AZD1222 COVID-19 vaccine. Produced via immunoSEQ multiplex PCR; TCRdb's table is partial and in-frame only. The sample yields 150,000 or so clones, about 92% seen once. Sequencing was performed on peripheral blood, taken on day 0 of AZD1222 vaccination. These receptors all come from an adult in good health.

The rearrangement uses TRBV4-1 and TRBJ2-1, with 10 bases that match TRBD2. Germline V gene lookup returns CDR1 MGHRA and CDR2 YSYEKL. Germline trimming cut 0 bases from V and 7 bases from J; bases unmatched to any gene: 6. This CDR3 comprises 16 residues. The CDR3 DNA reads TGCGCCAGCAGCCAAGACGAGCGGGGGGGCATGAATGAGCAGTTCTTC. Its translation: CASSQDERGGMNEQFF.

Note on this clone: Mismatch with germline at one junction end may stem from a read error. The chain is built from TRBV27 and TRBJ2-5; 7 positions match TRBD2. Per germline, CDR1 MNHEY and CDR2 SMNVEV (reference sequence). This CDR3 has 12 residues. The CDR3 DNA reads TGTGCCAGCACCACGGGAGGCACTGACCGGGACTTC. This sequence encodes CASTTGGTDRDF.

This chain connects TRBV5-1 to TRBJ1-5; TRBD1 might be the D (5 bases). Trimming removed 0 bases at V and 6 bases at J, with 10 bases between. CDR3 length: 14 amino acids. Per the germline V gene, CDR1 is SGHRS and CDR2 is YFSETQ. The CDR3 region is CASSLEGDSQPQHF. The CDR3 coding sequence is TGCGCCAGCAGCTTGGAAGGGGACTCTCAGCCCCAGCATTTT.

The chain employs TRBV7-2 and TRBJ2-3; TRBD2 is a possible D gene (6 bases). V was cut by 5 bases and J by 6 bases, with 12 bases left in between. Germline V CDR1 and CDR2: SGHTA, FQGNSA. The CDR3 length is 13 residues. The CDR3 region is CASSPGRGDTQYF. CDR3 bases: TGTGCCAGCAGCCCGGGGCGGGGTGATACGCAGTATTTT.

The chain is built from TRBV5-6 and TRBJ1-5; a weak D match, TRBD1 (5 bases). The CDR3 consists of 16 residues. Looked up from germline, CDR1 is SGHDT and CDR2 is YYEEEE. Trimming shortened V by 0 bases and J by 6 bases, and 16 bases separated the two germline ends. The CDR3 coding sequence is TGTGCCAGCAGCTTGGCCGGCTGGGGGTCCAGTCAGCCCCAGCATTTT. Its protein product is CASSLAGWGSSQPQHF.

V is TRBV28 and J is TRBJ2-2; tentatively, D is TRBD1 (5 bases). Germline CDR1 is MDHEN and CDR2 is SYDVKM. Trimming took 2 bases from V and 4 from J, leaving 8 bases between them. The CDR3 covers 14 residues. CDR3 sequence (DNA): TGTGCCAGCAGTTTAGGGGCGGCCACCGGGGAGCTGTTTTTT. Translated: CASSLGAATGELFF.

The rearrangement uses TRBV3-1 (or the pseudogene TRBV3-2) and TRBJ2-7; unclear D gene. V was pared by 2 bases and J by 3 bases, with 8 bases between. This CDR3 spans 13 amino acids. The V gene's germline CDR1 is LGHDT and CDR2 YNNKEL (reference sequence). The DNA of the CDR3 is TGTGCCAGCAGCCAAAACCACGACTACGAGCAGTACTTC. This translates into CASSQNHDYEQYF.

This clone was detected only once. The chain is built from TRBV6-1 and TRBJ1-2, with D unclear. The CDR3 totals 13 residues. V gave up 0 bases and J gave up 5 bases, with 7 bases separating them. The germline CDR1 and CDR2 sequences are MNHNS and SASEGT. Written as DNA, the CDR3 is TGTGCCAGCAGTGAAGCGCGGGGATATGGCTACACCTTC. Translation: CASSEARGYGYTF.

This clone was seen a single time. The chain links TRBV27 to TRBJ1-1; no firm D call. The length of the CDR3 is 14 residues. Germline V gives CDR1 MNHEY, CDR2 SMNVEV (reference sequence). V was shortened by 5 bases and J by 4 bases, with 14 bases between the two germline ends. Written as DNA, the CDR3 is TGTGCCAGCAGTAAAGTTGGAGGAGGCACTGAAGCTTTCTTT. Amino acid sequence: CASSKVGGGTEAFF.

Here the CDR3 reads CASSLIRSGNTEAFF. For the CDR3, the DNA is TGCGCCAGCAGCTTGATCAGGTCGGGGAACACTGAAGCTTTCTTT. The chain is built from TRBV5-1 and TRBJ1-1; D gene uncertain. The V end was cut by 1 base, the J end by 1 base, with 11 bases between. Looked up from germline, CDR1 is SGHRS and CDR2 is YFSETQ. The CDR3 has 15 residues.

The chain has TRBV14 and TRBJ1-6; no firm D call. Germline values: CDR1 SGHDN, CDR2 FVKESK. V was pared by 5 bases and J by 7 bases, with 6 bases between. This CDR3 spans 12 amino acids. This CDR3 reads CASSGPNSPLHF. In DNA form, the CDR3 reads TGTGCCAGCAGCGGGCCGAATTCACCCCTCCACTTT.

This chain links TRBV19 with TRBJ1-2, with TRBD1 matching 9 bases. CDR3 length: 14 residues. V lost 4 bases, J lost 7 bases, and 7 bases stayed unmatched. The germline CDR1 and CDR2 sequences are LNHDA and SQIVND (reference sequence). CDR3 sequence reads: CASSTPGQGGGYTF. In DNA, the CDR3 is TGTGCCAGTAGTACACCGGGACAGGGAGGTGGCTACACCTTC.

V is TRBV9 and J is TRBJ1-5, with D uncertain. Germline CDR1 SGDLS, CDR2 YYNGEE. V lost 0 bases to trimming and J lost 5 bases, with 6 bases between them. The CDR3 runs 13 residues. The CDR3 region is CASSVEEDQPQHF. CDR3 nucleotides: TGTGCCAGCAGCGTAGAGGAGGATCAGCCCCAGCATTTT.

This chain links TRBV3-1 (or the pseudogene TRBV3-2) with TRBJ1-2, with D maybe TRBD1 (6 bases). This CDR3 contains 16 residues. Germline assignment: CDR1 LGHDT and CDR2 YNNKEL (reference sequence). The V end lost 3 bases, the J end lost 4 bases, and 18 bases lay between the germline ends. CDR3 DNA: TGTGCCAGCAGCCAGGGAGCAAGGGGGGCGGGCTATGGCTACACCTTC. This sequence encodes CASSQGARGAGYGYTF.

The rearrangement links TRBV2 to TRBJ1-6; 7 bases align to TRBD1. With 8 bases clipped from V and 4 bases from J, the junction kept 8 bases outside the gene matches. The CDR3 contains 15 residues. Per germline, CDR1 SNHLY and CDR2 FYNNEI. The CDR3 loop reads CASRPTGDYNSPLHF. CDR3 in DNA: TGTGCCAGCCGTCCCACAGGGGATTATAATTCACCCCTCCACTTT.

The chain carries TRBV6-5 and TRBJ2-1, with D tentatively TRBD1 (5 bases). The V gene lost 7 bases and the J gene lost 7 bases, with 17 bases spanning the gap. In germline, CDR1 is MNHEY, CDR2 SVGAGI. The CDR3 is 14 residues long. CDR3 loop: CASTSGYGHNEQFF. The CDR3 DNA reads TGTGCCAGCACTTCAGGGTACGGGCATAATGAGCAGTTCTTC.

The rearrangement uses TRBV21-1 and TRBJ1-1. TRBV21-1 is marked as a pseudogene. This CDR3 has 16 residues. Here the CDR3 reads CASSTPGVRDGFEAFF. The CDR3 region has the DNA TGTGCCAGCAGCACCCCGGGTGTGCGGGATGGTTTTGAAGCTTTCTTT.

The J gene is TRBJ2-1, the V gene TRBV7-3; D is unclear. CDR1 is SGHTA, CDR2 FQGTGA, per germline. Trimming pared 2 bases from V and 6 bases from J, leaving 8 bases between. This CDR3 is 13 amino acids long. In DNA, the CDR3 is TGTGCCAGCAGCTTAGGAGAAGTCAATGAGCAGTTCTTC. Amino acid sequence: CASSLGEVNEQFF.

V and J are TRBV3-1 (or the pseudogene TRBV3-2) and TRBJ2-7; 9 bases line up with TRBD2. The CDR3 has 14 amino acids. Losses at the gene ends were 6 bases for V and 5 bases for J; bases not matched to a gene: 8. Germline V gene data show CDR1 as LGHDT and CDR2 as YNNKEL (reference sequence). CDR3 region: CASRRGGEVNEQYF. CDR3 in DNA: TGTGCCAGCAGACGCGGGGGGGAGGTAAACGAGCAGTACTTC.

The J gene is TRBJ1-1, the V gene TRBV7-9; possibly TRBD1 for D (5 bases). The V gene's germline CDR1 is SEHNR and CDR2 FQNEAQ (reference sequence). The germline V and J ends were trimmed by 2 bases and 4 bases, with 11 bases remaining between them. This CDR3 has 14 amino acids. The CDR3 bases are TGTGCCAGCAGCTTAAAGGGGCTCTTCACTGAAGCTTTCTTT. It encodes CASSLKGLFTEAFF. The variable domain in full, with the rest retrieved from reference TRBV7-9 and TRBJ1-1, is DTGVSQNPRHKITKRGQNVTFRCDPISEHNRLYWYRQTLGQGPEFLTYFQNEAQLEKSRLLSDRFSAERPKGSFSTLEIQRTEQGDSAMYLCASSLKGLFTEAFFGQGTRLTVV.

The chain recombines TRBV4-3 with TRBJ2-2, with a tentative D call TRBD2 (6 bases). V shed 4 bases and J shed 0 bases, with 15 bases lying between them. This CDR3 comprises 17 residues. The germline V gene has CDR1 LGHNA and CDR2 YSLEER. CDR3 bases: TGCGCCAGCAGCCGACACACCGGGAGTACGAACACCGGGGAGCTGTTTTTT. It translates to CASSRHTGSTNTGELFF.

The V call is TRBV3-1 (or the pseudogene TRBV3-2), the J call TRBJ2-3; D is uncertain. The V gene lost 4 bases and the J gene lost 1 base, with 9 bases spanning the gap. The germline V gene has CDR1 LGHDT and CDR2 YNNKEL (reference sequence). CDR3 length: 14 residues. CDR3 DNA sequence: TGTGCCAGCAGCCGCCGCCAAGGCACAGATACGCAGTATTTT. It translates to CASSRRQGTDTQYF.

The sample holds one count of this clone. The rearrangement links TRBV10-2 to TRBJ2-1; TRBD2 matches at 7 bases. The CDR3 is 17 amino acids. Losses at the gene ends were 0 bases for V and 3 bases for J; bases not matched to a gene: 8. The V gene's germline CDR1 is WSHSY and CDR2 SAAADI. The CDR3 sequence is CASSESFGGSDYNEQFF. The CDR3 region has the DNA TGCGCCAGCAGTGAGTCTTTTGGCGGGAGCGACTACAATGAGCAGTTCTTC.

Remarks on this clone: This sample includes further DNA sequences coding for the same CDR3. The CDR3 region is CASSQSTDTQYF. The DNA for the CDR3 is TGTGCCAGCAGCCAATCCACAGATACGCAGTATTTT. This chain joins TRBV3-1 (or the pseudogene TRBV3-2) and TRBJ2-3; D ambiguous. The CDR3 length is 12 residues. Germline V CDR1 and CDR2: LGHDT, YNNKEL (reference sequence). Trimming took 2 bases from V and 2 from J, leaving 2 bases between them.

DNA for the CDR3: TGTGCCAGCAGCTCCGGGACTAGCGGGGGGGCCGAGCAGTTCTTC. This codes for CASSSGTSGGAEQFF. This rearrangement joins TRBV11-2 to TRBJ2-1, with TRBD2 matching over 16 bases. J gave up 10 bases and V 4 bases, and 4 bases lay outside the gene matches. Per the germline V gene, CDR1 is SGHAT and CDR2 is FQNNGV. CDR3 length: 15 amino acids. Looking up the rest from reference TRBV11-2 and TRBJ2-1 gives the full variable domain: EAGVAQSPRYKIIEKRQSVAFWCNPISGHATLYWYQQILGQGPKLLIQFQNNGVVDDSQLPKDRFSAERLKGVDSTLKIQPAKLEDSAVYLCASSSGTSGGAEQFFGPGTRLTVL.

V is TRBV6-4 and J is TRBJ1-2, with 9 bases matching TRBD1. Germline V gene sequence: CDR1 MRHNA, CDR2 SNTAGT. There are 14 residues in the CDR3. V gave up 5 bases and J gave up 2 bases; unmatched junction bases: 3. CDR3 amino acids: CASSPGTGNYGYTF. DNA of the CDR3: TGTGCCAGCAGTCCCGGGACAGGGAACTATGGCTACACCTTC.

The CDR3 region is CASSTGGQRTEAFF. The CDR3 nucleotides are TGTGCCAGTAGTACCGGCGGTCAGAGGACTGAAGCTTTCTTT. J is TRBJ1-1 and V is TRBV19; D not certain. Trimming shortened V by 4 bases and J by 5 bases, and 14 bases separated the two germline ends. The CDR3 has 14 amino acids. The V gene's germline CDR1 is LNHDA and CDR2 SQIVND (reference sequence).

The gene calls are TRBV7-9 and TRBJ2-7, with 9 bases aligning to TRBD1. V dropped 5 bases and J dropped 6; count of bases not matched to a gene: 2. The germline V gene encodes CDR1 SEHNR and CDR2 FQNEAQ (reference sequence). The CDR3 length is 12 residues. In DNA form, the CDR3 reads TGTGCCAGCAGCCCGGACAGGGGCGAGCAGTACTTC. As protein: CASSPDRGEQYF.

The chain joins TRBV9 to TRBJ2-3, with TRBD2 matching over 10 bases. CDR3 length: 16 amino acids. Germline V gene lookup returns CDR1 SGDLS and CDR2 YYNGEE. V trimming: 3 bases; J trimming: 2 bases; junction bases outside the gene matches: 6. The CDR3 reads CASSAPGTSATDTQYF. DNA of the CDR3: TGTGCCAGCAGCGCCCCCGGGACTAGCGCCACAGATACGCAGTATTTT. Variable domain in full (rest from reference TRBV9 and TRBJ2-3): DSGVTQTPKHLITATGQRVTLRCSPRSGDLSVYWYQQSLDQGLQFLIQYYNGEERAKGNILERFSAQQFPDLHSELNLSSLELGDSALYFCASSAPGTSATDTQYFGPGTRLTVL.

The chain couples TRBV12-3 or TRBV12-4 to TRBJ1-5; the D is unclear. The CDR3 runs to 13 residues. The V gene lost 6 bases and the J gene lost 4 bases, with 10 bases spanning the gap. For the CDR3, the DNA is TGTGCCAGCAGATCACAAGGGAATCAGCCCCAGCATTTT. Translated, it gives CASRSQGNQPQHF.

The rearrangement uses TRBV3-1 (or the pseudogene TRBV3-2) and TRBJ2-7; D is perhaps TRBD1 (5 bases). V was pared by 4 bases and J by 10 bases, with 20 bases between. Germline lookup yields CDR1 LGHDT and CDR2 YNNKEL (reference sequence). The CDR3 is 14 residues long. The CDR3 coding sequence is TGTGCCAGCAGCCCATACCGGACACCCTATTTACAGTACTTC. It is translated as CASSPYRTPYLQYF.

The chain uses TRBV6-2 or TRBV6-3 and TRBJ1-5, with D possibly being TRBD1 (5 bases). Germline V gene sequence: CDR1 MNHEY, CDR2 SVGEGT. The V end was cut by 5 bases, the J end by 7 bases, with 27 bases between. The CDR3 covers 18 residues. CDR3 DNA sequence: TGTGCCAGCAGTCAACACCCCCAGGGCGGGATTCTCAGGCAGCCCCAGCATTTT. Translating gives CASSQHPQGGILRQPQHF.